This note documents a single T cell receptor beta chain sequence. What it recognizes is unknown. The data stem from a study of cytomegalovirus exposure and HLA in healthy donors. Using immunoSEQ multiplex PCR, the repertoire was profiled, and TCRdb retains in-frame clones only, with some absent. The sample includes 80,000 to 90,000 clones, roughly 97% of them seen just once. Trimming stripped 1 base from V and 2 bases from J, with 8 bases between. The CDR3 extends over 14 amino acids. Germline V lookup: CDR1 MNHNS, CDR2 SASEGT. Findings and caveats of the study: Some TCR beta chains (around 160 of them) were listed as cytomegalovirus-associated. Clusters of TCRs from the first cohort tended to co-occur in the roughly 120 validation repertoires (as a later analysis found). Confirmation was obtained in vitro that a few CMV-associated chains are specific for CMV antigens.

This chain links TRBV6-1 with TRBJ2-5, with D unresolved. The receptor comes from a man younger than 30 in good health and CMV-seronegative. Sequencing was done on a sample of PBMCs. The CDR3 spells CASSEVSLQETQYF. The CDR3 DNA follows: TGTGCCAGCAGTGAAGTATCCCTGCAAGAGACCCAGTACTTC.